The 12 T cell receptor beta chains in this list originate from one sample, sequenced in a study of CD8 T cells in Susac syndrome. An amount of RNA that ranged from roughly 0.5 to 1 ug was reverse transcribed with random hexamers. TCRdb independently ran MiXCR on the immunoSEQ multiplex PCR reads; one entry per CDR3 protein. The sample holds roughly 150,000 distinct CDR3 sequences, approximately 96% seen once. Material for sequencing was CD4+ T cells from PBMCs. These receptor sequences come from a human donor with Susac syndrome.

This clonotype has more than one count but fewer than ten. The CDR3 spells CASSQDIGAGANVLTF. For the CDR3, the DNA is TGTGCCAGCAGCCAAGATATTGGGGCTGGGGCCAACGTCCTGACTTTC. The chain employs TRBV3-1 and TRBJ2-6, with D unclear. The ends were cut back, 0 bases at V and 2 bases at J, with 8 bases in the middle. This CDR3 contains 16 residues. Germline CDR1 reads LGHDT; CDR2 reads YNNKEL (reference sequence).

The V gene is TRBV15, the J gene TRBJ1-1, with a possible D match to TRBD1 (5 bases). This CDR3 spans 15 amino acids. Per germline, CDR1 LNHNV and CDR2 YYDKDF (reference sequence). Deletions cut 1 base from V and 3 bases from J, with 12 bases between. CDR3 in amino acids: CATSRGRGTDTEAFF. For the CDR3, the DNA is TGTGCCACCAGCAGAGGGAGAGGGACGGACACTGAAGCTTTCTTT.

The J gene is TRBJ2-1, the V gene TRBV5-1, with TRBD2 as a possible D gene (6 bases). Trimming took 4 bases from V and 9 from J, leaving 20 bases between them. CDR1 SGHRS and CDR2 YFSETQ come from the germline V gene. The CDR3 is 15 amino acids. In DNA form, the CDR3 reads TGCGCCAGCAGCCCGGGGACTTCAAATGCGGGTGAGCAGTTCTTC. This gives the protein CASSPGTSNAGEQFF.

The J gene is TRBJ2-7, the V gene TRBV29-1; 12 bases align to TRBD1. The germline V gene encodes CDR1 SQVTM and CDR2 ANQGSEA. This CDR3 spans 14 amino acids. V was pared by 3 bases and J by 7 bases, with 7 bases of the junction left unmatched. Here the CDR3 reads CSVDQGQGAGEQYF. The CDR3 DNA reads TGCAGCGTTGATCAGGGACAGGGGGCCGGGGAGCAGTACTTC.

The chain is built from TRBV5-1 and TRBJ2-5; D ambiguous. With 1 base removed from V and 1 base from J, the gap between germline ends came to 8 bases. This CDR3 spans 14 amino acids. Germline V gene data show CDR1 as SGHRS and CDR2 as YFSETQ. CDR3 DNA sequence: TGCGCCAGCAGCTTGAAGAAGGCCCAAGAGACCCAGTACTTC. Amino acid sequence: CASSLKKAQETQYF.

This clonotype was detected once. V gene TRBV6-2 or TRBV6-3 combines with J gene TRBJ2-1; 8 nucleotides agree with TRBD1. Losses at the gene ends were 0 bases for V and 4 bases for J; bases not matched to a gene: 2. Germline lookup yields CDR1 MNHEY and CDR2 SVGEGT. The CDR3 runs 15 residues. The CDR3 DNA reads as TGTGCCAGCAGTTACTCGACAGGGGTATACAATGAGCAGTTCTTC. Encoded protein: CASSYSTGVYNEQFF.

The chain carries TRBV27 and TRBJ2-7, with TRBD2 matching over 10 bases. Germline lookup yields CDR1 MNHEY and CDR2 SMNVEV (reference sequence). This CDR3 is 13 amino acids long. J gave up 9 bases and V 6 bases, and 8 bases lay outside the gene matches. CDR3 protein: CASSPGLATRQYF. Written as DNA, the CDR3 is TGTGCCAGCAGCCCGGGACTAGCGACCCGGCAGTACTTC.

The V and J genes are TRBV5-6 and TRBJ2-2, with D uncertain. In germline, CDR1 is SGHDT, CDR2 YYEEEE. The CDR3 covers 16 residues. Between the trimmed V and J ends, which lost 0 bases and 4 bases, there was a span of 13 bases. The CDR3 spells CASSLALATITGELFF. The CDR3 coding sequence is TGTGCCAGCAGCTTGGCCCTTGCCACTATCACCGGGGAGCTGTTTTTT.

This chain uses TRBV7-3 with TRBJ1-6; TRBD1 aligns across 7 bases. Germline trimming cut 4 bases from V and 7 bases from J; bases unmatched to any gene: 4. Germline CDR1 is SGHTA and CDR2 is FQGTGA. The CDR3 has 14 amino acids. The CDR3 sequence: CASSSTGANSPLHF. In DNA form, the CDR3 reads TGTGCCAGCAGCTCCACAGGGGCGAATTCACCCCTCCACTTT.

The chain joins TRBV29-1 to TRBJ2-5; TRBD2 aligns across 12 bases. This CDR3 spans 14 amino acids. Looked up from germline, CDR1 is SQVTM and CDR2 is ANQGSEA. After removal of 5 bases from V and 5 bases from J, the junction contained 6 bases not matched to a gene. CDR3 amino acids: CSVRTSGEKETQYF. In DNA, the CDR3 is TGCAGCGTTAGGACTAGCGGGGAGAAGGAGACCCAGTACTTC.

The chain is built from TRBV25-1 and TRBJ1-6; TRBD1 matches 8 bases. Trimming at V came to 5 bases and at J to 8 bases, leaving 8 bases not matched to a gene. CDR1 and CDR2 from the germline V gene are MGHDK and SYGVNS. This CDR3 has 15 amino acids. This CDR3 is CASSPRDRQHSPLHF. CDR3 in DNA: TGTGCCAGCAGTCCTAGGGACAGGCAGCATTCACCCCTCCACTTT.

The rearrangement uses TRBV4-1 and TRBJ1-1; possible D gene TRBD1, 6 bases. This CDR3 is built from 15 residues. V lost 0 bases, J lost 3 bases, and 11 bases lay in between. CDR1 and CDR2 from the germline V gene are MGHRA and YSYEKL. CDR3 nucleotide sequence: TGCGCCAGCAGCCAAGAAGGGGGGGCGGACACTGAAGCTTTCTTT. Its translation is CASSQEGGADTEAFF.